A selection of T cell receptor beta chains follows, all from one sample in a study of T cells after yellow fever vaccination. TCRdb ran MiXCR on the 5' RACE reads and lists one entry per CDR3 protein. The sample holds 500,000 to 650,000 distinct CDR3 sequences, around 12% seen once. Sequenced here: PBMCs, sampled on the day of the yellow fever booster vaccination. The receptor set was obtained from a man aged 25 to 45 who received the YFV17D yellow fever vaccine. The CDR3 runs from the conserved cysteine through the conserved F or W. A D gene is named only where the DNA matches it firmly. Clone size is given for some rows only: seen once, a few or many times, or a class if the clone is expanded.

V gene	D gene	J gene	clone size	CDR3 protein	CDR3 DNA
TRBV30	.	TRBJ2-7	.	CAWSVGTGYEQYF	TGTGCCTGGAGTGTAGGCACCGGCTACGAGCAGTACTTC
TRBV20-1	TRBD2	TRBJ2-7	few	CSASDSRGRGYEQYF	TGCAGTGCTAGCGACTCTCGCGGGAGAGGCTACGAGCAGTACTTC
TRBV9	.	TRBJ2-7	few	CASSVAGSRDYEQYF	TGTGCCAGCAGCGTAGCTGGTTCTCGCGACTACGAGCAGTACTTC
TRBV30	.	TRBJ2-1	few	CAWRGNRDYNEQFF	TGTGCCTGGAGGGGAAACAGGGACTACAATGAGCAGTTCTTC
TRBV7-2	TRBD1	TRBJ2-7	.	CASSQTGTQPSYEQYF	TGTGCCAGCAGCCAGACAGGGACACAACCCTCCTACGAGCAGTACTTC
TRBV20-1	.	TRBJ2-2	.	CCARDQPLTGELFF	TGCTGTGCTAGAGATCAACCTCTCACCGGGGAGCTGTTTTTT
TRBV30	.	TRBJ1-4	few	CAWSVGGIQEKLFF	TGTGCCTGGAGTGTCGGAGGGATTCAGGAAAAACTGTTTTTT
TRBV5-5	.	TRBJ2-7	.	CASSLVGPGSYEQYF	TGTGCCAGCAGCTTGGTGGGGCCGGGGTCCTACGAGCAGTACTTC
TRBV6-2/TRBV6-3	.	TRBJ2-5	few	CASSYSKGPGSARETQYF	TGTGCCAGCAGTTACTCGAAAGGTCCGGGTTCAGCGAGGGAGACCCAGTACTTC
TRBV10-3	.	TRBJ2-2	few	CATVGGSVGELFF	TGTGCCACCGTGGGGGGTTCGGTCGGGGAGCTGTTTTTT
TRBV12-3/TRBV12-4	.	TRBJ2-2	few	CASSLGFGRTGELFF	TGTGCCAGCAGCCTGGGGTTCGGTAGGACCGGGGAGCTGTTTTTT
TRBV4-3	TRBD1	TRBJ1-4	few	CASSPQGAGTGGEKLFF	TGCGCCAGCAGCCCACAGGGGGCAGGGACGGGAGGTGAAAAACTGTTTTTT
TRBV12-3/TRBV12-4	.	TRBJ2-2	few	CASSLSPPGAGGELFF	TGTGCCAGCAGTTTATCCCCCCCGGGCGCGGGCGGGGAGCTGTTTTTT
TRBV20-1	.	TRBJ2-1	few	CSAHPGPGGEQFF	TGCAGTGCTCATCCGGGACCCGGAGGTGAGCAGTTCTTC
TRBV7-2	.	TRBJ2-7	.	CASSQVSGRGQYF	TGTGCCAGCAGTCAAGTTAGTGGGAGAGGGCAGTACTTC
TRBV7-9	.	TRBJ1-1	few	CASWRPLNTEAFF	TGTGCCAGTTGGCGGCCTCTGAACACTGAAGCTTTCTTT
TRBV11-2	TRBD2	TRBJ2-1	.	CASSPPPGTRLFF	TGTGCCAGCAGCCCACCCCCCGGGACTAGATTGTTCTTC